These 17 T cell receptor beta chains were all obtained from the same sample, sequenced in a study of T cell changes during pregnancy in multiple sclerosis. Clones were sequenced by immunoSEQ multiplex PCR, and TCRdb holds only the in-frame ones, with some missing. The table has roughly 40,000 clones, 75% to 95% seen once. The sample here was CD4+ T cells from peripheral blood mononuclear cells, taken after pregnancy. These receptor sequences come from a female donor in good health, enrolled as a control in a pregnancy study.

The V and J genes are TRBV12-2 and TRBJ2-2; whether TRBD1, the table's D call, matches the DNA was not checked. TRBV12-2 is tagged as a pseudogene. The CDR3 loop spans 18 amino acids. CDR3 region: CASRLTPGQGVDTGELFF. In DNA form, the CDR3 reads TGTGCAAGTCGCTTAACCCCTGGGCAGGGGGTAGACACCGGGGAGCTGTTTTTT.

The chain joins TRBV6-1 to TRBJ1-6, with 7 bases matching TRBD1. CDR1 is MNHNS, CDR2 SASEGT, per germline. This CDR3 is 14 amino acids long. V lost 6 bases and J lost 6; bases outside the gene matches: 5. CDR3 sequence reads: CASRLTGFNSPLHF. Written as DNA, the CDR3 is TGTGCCAGCAGGTTGACAGGGTTTAATTCACCCCTCCACTTT.

This clone was recorded once. The CDR3 DNA follows: TGTGCCAGCAGTTTGGACCTAACGGGGGGTCCTTCCTACGAGCAGTACTTC. Translating gives CASSLDLTGGPSYEQYF. The chain links TRBV28 to TRBJ2-7; 7 bases line up with TRBD2. The V segment lost 3 bases and the J segment 1 base; nucleotides outside the gene matches: 12. The CDR3 loop spans 17 amino acids. Germline V gene sequence: CDR1 MDHEN, CDR2 SYDVKM. The entire variable domain, with the rest obtained from reference TRBV28 and TRBJ2-7, is as follows: DVKVTQSSRYLVKRTGEKVFLECVQDMDHENMFWYRQDPGLGLRLIYFSYDVKMKEKGDIPEGYSVSREKKERFSLILESASTNQTSMYLCASSLDLTGGPSYEQYFGPGTRLTVT.

The V call is TRBV6-6, the J call TRBJ1-1; D gene ambiguous. The ends were cut back, 0 bases at V and 10 bases at J, with 12 bases in the middle. This CDR3 region has 13 residues. The germline gives CDR1 MNHNY, CDR2 SVGAGI (reference sequence). This CDR3 is CASSYSAELGAFF. The CDR3 DNA sequence: TGTGCCAGCAGTTACTCGGCGGAGTTAGGAGCTTTCTTT.

The J gene is TRBJ2-7, the V gene TRBV4-2; D is uncertain. CDR1 is LGHNA, CDR2 YNFKEQ, per germline. The CDR3 has 14 residues. Trimming stripped 0 bases from V and 3 bases from J, with 9 bases between. CDR3 DNA: TGTGCCAGCAGCCAAGATTGGGCAGACTACGAGCAGTACTTC. Translation: CASSQDWADYEQYF.

The CDR3 loop is CASSSMAPGQHTGELFF. As DNA, the CDR3 is TGTGCCAGCAGCTCCATGGCGCCGGGACAGCATACCGGGGAGCTGTTTTTT. The rearrangement uses TRBV5-4 and TRBJ2-2; TRBD1 matches 7 bases. The trim removed 3 bases at V and 5 bases at J, leaving 13 bases unmatched. CDR3 length equals 17 residues. Germline-derived CDR1 and CDR2 are SGHNT and YYREEE (reference sequence).

This clone was seen more than once but under ten times. The chain carries TRBV15 and TRBJ2-7, with 12 positions matching TRBD1. CDR1 LNHNV and CDR2 YYDKDF come from the germline V gene (reference sequence). CDR3 length: 16 residues. Trimming removed 3 bases from V and 6 bases from J; junction bases left unmatched: 9. Here the CDR3 DNA reads TGTGCCACCAGCAGGGGTATGGGACAGGGGGCGGCCGAGCAGTACTTC. Translated, it gives CATSRGMGQGAAEQYF.

This clone was found once. V is TRBV28 and J is TRBJ2-7; possibly TRBD2 for D (5 bases). CDR1 MDHEN and CDR2 SYDVKM come from the germline V gene. This CDR3 has 14 amino acids. The ends were cut back, 4 bases at V and 7 bases at J, with 17 bases in the middle. The CDR3 region is CASSSPPTEREQYF. The CDR3 coding sequence is TGTGCCAGCAGTTCCCCCCCGACGGAGCGGGAGCAGTACTTC.

This chain joins TRBV16 and TRBJ2-5, with D unresolved. Looked up from germline, CDR1 is KGHSY and CDR2 is FQNENV. V was pared by 2 bases and J by 11 bases, with 9 bases between. This CDR3 region has 11 residues. The DNA for the CDR3 is TGTGCCAGCAGCCAACTAGTTAGTCAGTACTTC. This gives the protein CASSQLVSQYF.

A word on this clone: The germline gene is not matched at one end of the junction; a read error may be the cause. V usage is TRBV29-1 and J usage is TRBJ2-1; possibly TRBD2 for D (6 bases). CDR1 SQVTM and CDR2 ANQGSEA come from the germline V gene. The CDR3 is 15 amino acids. The CDR3 sequence: CSVDGTPSSCNEQFF. The CDR3 DNA is TGCAGCGTTGACGGGACTCCGAGCTCCTGCAATGAGCAGTTCTTC.

The chain employs TRBV10-3 and TRBJ2-7; the match to TRBD2 covers 8 bases. The V and J ends lost 2 bases and 6 bases, in that order; junction bases with no gene match: 6. Germline V lookup: CDR1 ENHRY, CDR2 SYGVKD. The CDR3 consists of 14 residues. DNA of the CDR3: TGTGCCATCAGTGAGACCGGGAGGGCCATCGAGCAGTACTTC. Protein: CAISETGRAIEQYF.

The chain is built from TRBV7-9 and TRBJ2-1; D may be TRBD2 (6 bases). Germline V gene data show CDR1 as SEHNR and CDR2 as FQNEAQ (reference sequence). The CDR3 runs 14 residues. With 1 base removed from V and 7 bases from J, the gap between germline ends came to 11 bases. CDR3 sequence: CASSLVRGTNEQFF. CDR3 nucleotides: TGTGCCAGCAGCTTAGTGCGGGGAACAAATGAGCAGTTCTTC.

The chain combines TRBV6-1 with TRBJ2-3; possible D gene TRBD1, 7 bases. Germline CDR1 and CDR2: MNHNS and SASEGT. The CDR3 length is 15 residues. The ends were cut back, 2 bases at V and 2 bases at J, with 11 bases in the middle. The CDR3 bases are TGTGCCAGCAGTGAAAACAGGGGACTCACAGATACGCAGTATTTT. Translation gives CASSENRGLTDTQYF.

The chain's CDR3 is CASSPTQGANNYGYTF. The CDR3 nucleotides are TGTGCCAGCAGCCCGACACAGGGGGCAAACAACTATGGCTACACCTTC. The chain recombines TRBV5-6 with TRBJ1-2; TRBD1 agrees at 9 bases. The CDR3 loop spans 16 amino acids. Germline-derived CDR1 and CDR2 are SGHDT and YYEEEE. The J segment lost 2 bases and the V segment lost 4 bases, leaving 9 bases of the junction unmatched.

The rearrangement joins TRBV19 to TRBJ1-5; 8 nucleotides match TRBD1. The CDR3 spans 17 residues. Germline CDR1 and CDR2: LNHDA and SQIVND (reference sequence). V was clipped by 6 bases and J by 6 bases; unmatched bases: 16. The CDR3 coding sequence is TGTGCCAGTAGCATTACACCGCGCAGGGGGCGCGTTCAGCCCCAGCATTTT. This gives the protein CASSITPRRGRVQPQHF.

The gene calls are TRBV7-2 and TRBJ1-5; 9 bases agree with TRBD1. V shed 4 bases, J shed 3 bases, and the junction held 4 bases outside the gene matches. The CDR3 contains 15 residues. The germline V gene has CDR1 SGHTA and CDR2 FQGNSA. For the CDR3, the DNA is TGTGCCAGCAGCTCCGGGACAGGGTCCAATCAGCCCCAGCATTTT. This encodes CASSSGTGSNQPQHF.

This clone was seen a single time. This chain uses TRBV4-1 with TRBJ2-2; the D gene is possibly TRBD2 (6 bases). The CDR3 contains 18 residues. The germline V gene encodes CDR1 MGHRA and CDR2 YSYEKL. The V end lost 1 base, the J end lost 5 bases, and 20 bases lay between the germline ends. The CDR3: CASSQGRKRVAATGELFF. DNA of the CDR3: TGCGCCAGCAGCCAAGGAAGGAAAAGAGTAGCGGCTACCGGGGAGCTGTTTTTT.